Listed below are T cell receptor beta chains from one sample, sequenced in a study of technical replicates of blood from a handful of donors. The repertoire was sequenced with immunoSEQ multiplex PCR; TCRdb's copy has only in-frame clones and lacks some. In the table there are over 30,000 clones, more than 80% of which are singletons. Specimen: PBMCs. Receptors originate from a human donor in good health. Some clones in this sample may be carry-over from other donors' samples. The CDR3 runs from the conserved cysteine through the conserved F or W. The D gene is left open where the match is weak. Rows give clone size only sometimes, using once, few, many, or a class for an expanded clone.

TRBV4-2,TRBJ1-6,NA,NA,CASSLGVSPLHF,TGTGCCAGCAGCCTCGGGGTATCACCCCTCCACTTT
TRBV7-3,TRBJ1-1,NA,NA,CASSLQFSRLNTEAFF,TGTGCCAGCAGCTTACAATTCTCACGGTTGAACACTGAAGCTTTCTTT
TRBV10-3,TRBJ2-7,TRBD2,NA,CAISESTRAGGPHEQYF,TGTGCCATCAGTGAGTCGACACGAGCGGGGGGGCCCCACGAGCAGTACTTC
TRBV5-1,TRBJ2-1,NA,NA,CASSLSGAYNEQFF,TGCGCCAGTTCTTTATCGGGAGCTTACAATGAGCAGTTCTTC
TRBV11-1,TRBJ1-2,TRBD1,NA,CASSSRTGTYGYTF,TGTGCCAGCAGCTCAAGGACAGGGACTTATGGCTACACCTTC
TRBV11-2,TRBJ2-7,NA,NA,CASRGASSEQYF,TGTGCCAGTCGCGGGGCGTCGTCCGAGCAGTACTTC
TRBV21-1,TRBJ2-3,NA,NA,CATRLSLSTDTQYF,TGTGCTACCAGGCTGTCCCTTAGCACAGATACGCAGTATTTT
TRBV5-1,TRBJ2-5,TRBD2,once,CASSPLLAGGQETQYF,TGCGCCAGCAGCCCACTACTAGCGGGAGGCCAAGAGACCCAGTACTTC
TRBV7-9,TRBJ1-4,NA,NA,CASSLGPLGRGGEKLFF,TGTGCCAGCAGCTTGGGACCCTTAGGAAGGGGAGGGGAAAAACTGTTTTTT
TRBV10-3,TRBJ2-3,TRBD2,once,CAIRDTGLAGNYTDTQYF,TGTGCCATCAGAGACACCGGACTAGCGGGCAATTACACAGATACGCAGTATTTT
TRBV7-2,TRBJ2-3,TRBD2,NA,CASATRVAGVGYGTQYF,TGTGCCAGCGCAACCCGAGTAGCGGGAGTTGGTTACGGTACGCAGTATTTT
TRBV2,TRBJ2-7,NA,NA,CASIQLGGAYEQYF,TGTGCCAGCATCCAGTTAGGGGGGGCCTACGAGCAGTACTTC
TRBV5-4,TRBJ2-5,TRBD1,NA,CASSRGQQQETQYF,TGTGCCAGCAGCCGGGGACAGCAACAAGAGACCCAGTACTTC
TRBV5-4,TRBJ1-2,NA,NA,CASSTNRNYGYTF,TGTGCCAGCAGCACCAACCGGAACTATGGCTACACCTTC
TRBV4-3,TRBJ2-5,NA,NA,CASSQDFTNQETQYF,TGCGCCAGCAGCCAAGATTTCACAAACCAAGAGACCCAGTACTTC
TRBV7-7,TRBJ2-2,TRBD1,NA,CASSQGQGNTGELFF,TGTGCCAGCAGCCAGGGACAGGGGAACACCGGGGAGCTGTTTTTT
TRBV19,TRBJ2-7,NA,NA,CASSVGADYEQYF,TGTGCCAGTTCTGTAGGCGCGGACTACGAGCAGTACTTC
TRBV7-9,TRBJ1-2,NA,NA,CASSFGGDYGYTF,TGTGCCAGCAGCTTCGGAGGGGACTATGGCTACACCTTC
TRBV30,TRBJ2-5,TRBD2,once,CAWRGGTSGRGIQETQYF,TGTGCCTGGAGGGGAGGGACTAGCGGGAGAGGCATCCAAGAGACCCAGTACTTC
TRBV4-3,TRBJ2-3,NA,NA,CASSQDPRTSTDTQYF,TGCGCCAGCAGCCAAGATCCCAGGACTAGCACAGATACGCAGTATTTT
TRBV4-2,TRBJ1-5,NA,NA,CASSVIGGDQPQHF,TGTGCCAGCAGCGTGATAGGGGGGGATCAGCCCCAGCATTTT
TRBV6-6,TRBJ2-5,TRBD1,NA,CASFRGQGFLETQYF,TGTGCCAGCTTTCGGGGACAGGGTTTCTTGGAGACCCAGTACTTC
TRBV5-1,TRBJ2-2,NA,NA,CASSLQGPGELFF,TGCGCCAGCAGCTTGCAGGGCCCCGGGGAGCTGTTTTTT
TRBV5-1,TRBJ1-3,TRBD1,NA,CASSTGQAWNTIYF,TGCGCCAGCAGCACGGGACAGGCTTGGAACACCATATATTTT
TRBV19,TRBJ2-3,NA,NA,CASSIQVDIADTQYF,TGTGCCAGTAGTATACAGGTCGATATCGCAGATACGCAGTATTTT
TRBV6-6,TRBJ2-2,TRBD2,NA,CASSPPVAGGTGELFF,TGTGCCAGCAGTCCTCCGGTTGCGGGGGGAACCGGGGAGCTGTTTTTT
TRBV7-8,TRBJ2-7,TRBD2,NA,CASSLGTSGGWGEQYF,TGTGCCAGCAGCTTAGGGACTAGCGGGGGCTGGGGCGAGCAGTACTTC
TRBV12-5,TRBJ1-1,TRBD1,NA,CASGPAKQGAKGTEAFF,TGTGCTAGTGGCCCCGCGAAACAGGGGGCAAAGGGGACTGAAGCTTTCTTT
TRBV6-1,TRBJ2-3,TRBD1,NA,CASSEVGWRTGVGDTQYF,TGTGCCAGCAGTGAGGTGGGTTGGCGGACAGGGGTAGGAGATACGCAGTATTTT
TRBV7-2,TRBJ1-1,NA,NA,CASSSGLLVEAFF,TGTGCCAGCAGCTCCGGACTTCTTGTTGAAGCTTTCTTT
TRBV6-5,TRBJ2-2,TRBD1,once,CASSYWTGGLTGELFF,TGTGCCAGCAGTTACTGGACAGGGGGTCTTACCGGGGAGCTGTTTTTT
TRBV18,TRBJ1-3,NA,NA,CASSPGQSSGNTIYF,TGTGCCAGCTCACCAGGGCAGAGCTCTGGAAACACCATATATTTT
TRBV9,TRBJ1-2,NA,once,CASTLGGVGYGYTF,TGTGCCAGCACTCTAGGCGGCGTAGGATATGGCTACACCTTC
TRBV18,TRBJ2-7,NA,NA,CASSPLFGGINEQYF,TGTGCCAGCTCACCCCTCTTTGGGGGGATCAACGAGCAGTACTTC
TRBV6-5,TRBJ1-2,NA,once,CATRRGAGYGYTF,TGTGCCACCCGGCGGGGGGCGGGCTATGGCTACACCTTC
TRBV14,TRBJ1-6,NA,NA,CASSQGHANSPLHF,TGTGCCAGCAGCCAGGGACACGCTAATTCACCCCTCCACTTT
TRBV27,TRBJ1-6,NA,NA,CASSFGINSPLHF,TGTGCCAGCAGTTTCGGGATTAATTCACCCCTCCACTTT
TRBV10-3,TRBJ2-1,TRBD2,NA,CAISSPPGLAGGYNEQFF,TGTGCCATCAGCAGCCCGCCGGGACTAGCGGGAGGGTACAATGAGCAGTTCTTC
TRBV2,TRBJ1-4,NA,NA,CASRETGLNEKLFF,TGTGCCAGCAGAGAAACAGGGTTAAATGAAAAACTGTTTTTT
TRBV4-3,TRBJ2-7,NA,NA,CASSQEHPTYEQYF,TGCGCCAGCAGCCAAGAACACCCAACCTACGAGCAGTACTTC
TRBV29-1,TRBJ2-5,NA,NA,CSVPSRGGETQYF,TGCAGCGTCCCGAGCAGAGGAGGAGAGACCCAGTACTTC
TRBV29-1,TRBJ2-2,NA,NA,CSVEDASGAGELFF,TGCAGCGTTGAAGATGCGTCGGGGGCCGGGGAGCTGTTTTTT
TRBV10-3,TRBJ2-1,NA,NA,CAISLGDEQFF,TGTGCCATCAGCCTGGGCGATGAGCAGTTCTTC
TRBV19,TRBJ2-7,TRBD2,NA,CASRPTRGAYEQYF,TGTGCCAGTAGACCCACGCGGGGGGCCTACGAGCAGTACTTC
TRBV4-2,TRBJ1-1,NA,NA,CASSQQGGNTEAFF,TGTGCCAGCAGCCAACAGGGTGGGAACACTGAAGCTTTCTTT
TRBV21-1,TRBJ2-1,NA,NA,CASSKGSEGVFVDNEQFF,TGTGCCAGCAGCAAAGGATCGGAAGGAGTTTTTGTAGATAATGAGCAGTTCTTC
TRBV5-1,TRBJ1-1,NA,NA,CASSQEFQGGTEAFF,TGCGCCAGCAGCCAAGAATTTCAGGGAGGCACTGAAGCTTTCTTT
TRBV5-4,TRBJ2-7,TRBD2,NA,CASSVVGSGTYEQYF,TGTGCCAGCAGTGTGGTAGGGAGCGGGACCTACGAGCAGTACTTC
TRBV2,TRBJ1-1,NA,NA,CASSASWQGEAFF,TGTGCCAGCAGTGCCAGTTGGCAGGGTGAAGCTTTCTTT
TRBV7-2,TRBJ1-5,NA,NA,CASSSSVESNQPQHF,TGTGCCAGCAGCTCGAGCGTGGAAAGCAATCAGCCCCAGCATTTT
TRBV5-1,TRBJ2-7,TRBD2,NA,CASSLGVSGDPYEQYF,TGCGCCAGCAGCTTGGGCGTTAGCGGGGACCCCTACGAGCAGTACTTC
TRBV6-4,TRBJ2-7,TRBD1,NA,CASSESKGAMDEQYF,TGTGCCAGCAGTGAGAGTAAGGGGGCAATGGACGAGCAGTACTTC
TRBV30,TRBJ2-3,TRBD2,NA,CAWSKGTSEGDTQYF,TGTGCCTGGAGTAAGGGGACTAGCGAGGGGGATACGCAGTATTTT
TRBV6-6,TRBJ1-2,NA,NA,CASSYSTANYGYTF,TGTGCCAGCAGTTACTCCACAGCAAACTATGGCTACACCTTC